The table lists the clone carrying this T cell receptor (beta chain) with a few counts. A read error may produce the germline difference seen at one junction end. The V gene's germline CDR1 is SGHRS and CDR2 YFSETQ. CDR3 length: 14 residues. This entry comes from a study of blood T cells in healthy people across ages. Study-wide context: Capture by template switching was about one barcoded beta molecule per two T cells.

The second PCR ran about 7 to 12 cycles with a sample-barcoded 5' primer and J-beta primers. Any given sample supplied a minimum of 2.5 million CDR3-containing paired-end reads. TCRdb ran MiXCR on the 5' RACE reads and lists one entry per CDR3 protein. The table has about 1.7 million distinct CDR3 sequences, 28% seen once. Each donor was a healthy Caucasian individual from Russia, aged about 6 to 95. Extraction of total RNA produced a minimum of 6 micrograms from each sample. V gene TRBV5-1 combines with J gene TRBJ2-1, with TRBD2 matching over 7 bases. This TCR came from a woman aged 25-40 years in good health. The specimen sequenced was blood. The CDR3 sequence: CAGSGGEPYNEQFF. The CDR3 DNA is TGCGCCGGCAGTGGGGGGGAGCCCTACAATGAGCAGTTCTTC.